This paragraph covers one T cell receptor beta chain sequence. The entry originates in a study of T cell changes during pregnancy in multiple sclerosis. Method: immunoSEQ multiplex PCR; TCRdb's copy keeps in-frame clones and lacks some. Among about 39,000 clones listed, roughly 94% were seen once. The CDR3 is made up of 14 amino acids. Trimming pared 1 base from V and 3 bases from J, leaving 8 bases between. CDR1 is SGHNT, CDR2 YYREEE, per germline (reference sequence). This sequence originates from a female donor with multiple sclerosis, enrolled in a pregnancy study. The input for sequencing was peripheral blood, taken in the third trimester of pregnancy. The V and J genes are TRBV5-4 and TRBJ2-4; D call uncertain. The CDR3 is CASSLTLSKNIQYF. CDR3 coding DNA: TGTGCCAGCAGCTTGACCCTGAGCAAAAACATTCAGTACTTC.